Listed below are T cell receptor beta chains from one sample, sequenced in a study of shared clonotypes between healthy human individuals. Repertoires were generated with immunoSEQ multiplex PCR, while TCRdb's copy carries only in-frame clones and drops some. The table shows about 1.1 million clones, with 70% to 80% occurring only once. Sequencing was carried out using memory CD4+ T cells from PBMCs. The receptor source for this set is a man aged 18 to 35 in good health. Some clones in this sample may be carry-over from other donors' samples. Both conserved end residues are trimmed from each CDR3.

CDR3 length	V gene	CDR3 protein
14	TRBV4-1	ASSHGASGTTDTQY
14	TRBV7-8	ASSLVGGRSTDTQY
14	TRBV4-3	ASSQSIGVGYNEQF
12	TRBV7-6	ASSLGLSGNTIY
12	TRBV18	ASSPPTGSYGYT
11	TRBV6-1	ASRQGVLETQY
13	TRBV19	ASSIDGTGLDTQY
14	TRBV4-1	ASSQDRDRVLLEQY
12	TRBV7-9	ASSFGQPRYGYT
14	TRBV7-9	ASWGQHSSSTDTQY
11	TRBV28	ASRRQGGQPQH
12	TRBV21-1	ASSSTEEVTEAF
12	TRBV27	ASYRRTWGTEAF
11	TRBV6-6	ASSLPGEETQY
13	TRBV2	ARSSGTTNTGELF
12	TRBV5-1	ASSLGGPQMERY
13	TRBV6-1	ASTSPGSGSYEQY
13	TRBV5-1	ASSFETGSIGTQY
14	TRBV9	ASSVGGQENTGELF
11	TRBV5-4	ASSPPVEGEQF
11	TRBV7-9	ASTPSGINEQF
12	TRBV18	ASSPAGTSYEQY
14	TRBV18	ASSPRRLADTDTQY
13	TRBV19	ASSIWPANTGELF
12	TRBV18	ASSPGDLNYGYT
10	TRBV5-1	ASSLKGTEAF
12	TRBV5-1	ASGVRGGSYEQY
11	TRBV11-2	ASSSGLHNEQF
14	TRBV28	ASSLWAGGGSTEAF
13	TRBV9	ASSPRQGSGYGYT
16	TRBV18	ASSPLPSGSSGANVLT
13	TRBV13	ASSFIAGGTNEQF